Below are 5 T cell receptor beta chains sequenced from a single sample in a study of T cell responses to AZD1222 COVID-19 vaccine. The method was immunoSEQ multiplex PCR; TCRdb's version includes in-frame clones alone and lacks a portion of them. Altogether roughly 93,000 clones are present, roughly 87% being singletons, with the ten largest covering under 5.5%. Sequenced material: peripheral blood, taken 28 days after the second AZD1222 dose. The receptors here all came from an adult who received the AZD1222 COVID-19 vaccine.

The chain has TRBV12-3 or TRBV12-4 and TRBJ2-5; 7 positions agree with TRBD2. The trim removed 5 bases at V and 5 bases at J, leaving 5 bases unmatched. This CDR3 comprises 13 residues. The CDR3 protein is CASSGGVWETQYF. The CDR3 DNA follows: TGTGCCAGCAGTGGGGGGGTCTGGGAGACCCAGTACTTC.

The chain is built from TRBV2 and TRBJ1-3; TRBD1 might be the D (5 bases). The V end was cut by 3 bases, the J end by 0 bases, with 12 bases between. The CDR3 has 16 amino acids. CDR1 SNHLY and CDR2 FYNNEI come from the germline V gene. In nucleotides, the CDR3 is TGTGCCAGCAGTGATGGCCGAGGGGTCTCTGGAAACACCATATATTTT. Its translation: CASSDGRGVSGNTIYF.

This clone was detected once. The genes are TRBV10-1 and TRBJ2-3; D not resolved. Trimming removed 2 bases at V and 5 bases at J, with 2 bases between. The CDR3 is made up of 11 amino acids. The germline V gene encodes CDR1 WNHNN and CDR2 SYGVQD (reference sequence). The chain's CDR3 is CASSEGDTQYF. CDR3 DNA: TGCGCCAGCAGTGAGGGAGATACGCAGTATTTT.

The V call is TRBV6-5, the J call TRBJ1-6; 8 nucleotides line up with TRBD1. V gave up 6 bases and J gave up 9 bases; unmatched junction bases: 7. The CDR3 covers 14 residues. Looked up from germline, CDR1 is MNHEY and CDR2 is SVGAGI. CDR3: CASRDRVYGSPLHF. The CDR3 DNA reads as TGTGCCAGCAGGGACAGGGTTTACGGTTCACCCCTCCACTTT.

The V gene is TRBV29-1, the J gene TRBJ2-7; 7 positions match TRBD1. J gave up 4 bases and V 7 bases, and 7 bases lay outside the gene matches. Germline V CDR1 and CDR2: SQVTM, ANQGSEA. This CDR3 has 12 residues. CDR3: CSASTGFYEQYF. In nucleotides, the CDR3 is TGCAGCGCCTCGACAGGGTTTTACGAGCAGTACTTC.